The T cell receptor (beta chain) described here comes from a study of molecular identifiers for immune sequencing clone quantification. Looking at the study overall: In replicates, RNA from about 20,000 or 100,000 naive CD8 cells was split five ways, four sequenced.

TCRdb called the PCR reads again in MiXCR, with one record for every CDR3 protein. In the table there are roughly 93,000 distinct CDR3 sequences, roughly 20% of which are singletons. The germline gives CDR1 SGHDT, CDR2 YYEEEE. The CDR3 is 13 amino acids. Trimming took 5 bases from V and 2 from J, leaving 11 bases between them. In its sample, this clonotype was seen many times. The rearrangement uses TRBV5-6 and TRBJ2-7; D is perhaps TRBD1 (5 bases). Material for sequencing was naive CD8+ T cells from blood, with Jurkat cell RNA spiked in. Regarding subset: FACS-sorted CD8+CD4-CCR7+CD45RA+ naive T cells. The clonotype comes from a human donor in good health. Some libraries in this study had Jurkat cell RNA spiked in. CDR3 nucleotide sequence: TGTGCCAGCAGTCACGGACACGCCTACGAGCAGTACTTC. It is translated as CASSHGHAYEQYF. The full variable domain, rest sourced from reference TRBV5-6 and TRBJ2-7, is DAGVTQSPTHLIKTRGQQVTLRCSPKSGHDTVSWYQQALGQGPQFIFQYYEEEERQRGNFPDRFSGHQFPNYSSELNVNALLLGDSALYLCASSHGHAYEQYFGPGTRLTVT.